This T cell receptor beta chain was identified in a study of high-grade serous ovarian cancer treatment subgroups. Here immunoSEQ multiplex PCR was the method, and the copy in TCRdb shows in-frame clones only, minus some. The sample yields about 36,000 clones, 70% to 80% seen once. Regarding this clone: Its specificity is unknown.

The study, taken as a whole, reports: Higher neoantigen levels went with greater TCR clonal relatedness.

The CDR3 totals 13 residues. CDR1 is ENHRY and CDR2 is SYGVKD in the germline V gene. Deletions cut 9 bases from V and 1 base from J, with 7 bases between. Tumor tissue was taken before any definitive surgery or chemotherapy was given. This sequence originates from a human donor with high-grade serous ovarian cancer. The V call is TRBV10-3, the J call TRBJ2-6; TRBD1 might be the D (5 bases). The material sequenced was tumor tissue. The CDR3 nucleotides are TGTGCCATAGGGGAATCTGGGGCCAACGTCCTGACTTTC. Its protein product is CAIGESGANVLTF.